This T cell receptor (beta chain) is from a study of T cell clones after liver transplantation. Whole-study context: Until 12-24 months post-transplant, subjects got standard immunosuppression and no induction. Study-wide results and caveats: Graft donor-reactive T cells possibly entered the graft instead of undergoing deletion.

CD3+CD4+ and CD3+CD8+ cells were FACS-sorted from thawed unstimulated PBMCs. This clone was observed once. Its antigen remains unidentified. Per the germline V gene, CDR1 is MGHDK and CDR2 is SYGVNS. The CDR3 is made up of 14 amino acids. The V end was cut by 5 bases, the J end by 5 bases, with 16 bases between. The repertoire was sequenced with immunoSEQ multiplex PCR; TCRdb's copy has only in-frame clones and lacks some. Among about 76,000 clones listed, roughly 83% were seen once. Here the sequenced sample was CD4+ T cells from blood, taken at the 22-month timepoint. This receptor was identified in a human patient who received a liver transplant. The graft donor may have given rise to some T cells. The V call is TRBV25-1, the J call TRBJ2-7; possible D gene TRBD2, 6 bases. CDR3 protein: CASSPTGGWDEQYF. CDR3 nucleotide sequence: TGTGCCAGCAGTCCCACCGGGGGATGGGACGAGCAGTACTTC.